This passage covers 32 T cell receptor beta chains from one sample sequenced in a study of blood T cell repertoires in COVID-19. Sequencing was performed with immunoSEQ multiplex PCR; in TCRdb, only in-frame clones are kept and a portion is missing. The sample has about 330,000 clones; over 75% are singletons. The sample comprised PBMCs or T cells enriched from blood (not recorded which). The receptor set was obtained from a woman aged 18-30 years who had recovered from COVID-19.

The V and J genes are TRBV2 and TRBJ1-1; TRBD1 is a possible D gene (5 bases). This CDR3 has 15 residues. Germline V CDR1 and CDR2: SNHLY, FYNNEI. The ends were cut back, 5 bases at V and 0 bases at J, with 13 bases in the middle. The CDR3 DNA is TGTGCCAGCAGTTACGACGGGGGGATGAACACTGAAGCTTTCTTT. It codes for CASSYDGGMNTEAFF.

The chain uses TRBV5-1 and TRBJ2-7; D not certain. The CDR3 length is 14 residues. V lost 2 bases to trimming and J lost 3 bases, with 12 bases between them. The germline CDR1 and CDR2 sequences are SGHRS and YFSETQ. The CDR3 spells CASSFETENYEQYF. The CDR3, as DNA: TGCGCCAGCAGCTTTGAAACGGAGAACTACGAGCAGTACTTC.

The chain combines TRBV27 with TRBJ1-2; D gene ambiguous. The CDR3 runs 13 residues. Deletions cut 5 bases from V and 8 bases from J, with 15 bases between. Germline V gene data show CDR1 as MNHEY and CDR2 as SMNVEV (reference sequence). CDR3 in DNA: TGTGCCAGCAGTCACCCCAGAACTAACGGCTACACCTTC. Its translation is CASSHPRTNGYTF.

The chain recombines TRBV6-4 with TRBJ1-2; tentative D call: TRBD1 (6 bases). The germline V and J ends were trimmed by 6 bases and 5 bases, with 16 bases remaining between them. There are 14 residues in the CDR3. Germline V lookup: CDR1 MRHNA, CDR2 SNTAGT. CDR3 in DNA: TGTGCCAGCAGCGACCCGGGTCAGGGGTATGGCTACACCTTC. Translating it yields CASSDPGQGYGYTF.

The chain joins TRBV7-3 to TRBJ1-1, with 12 bases fitting TRBD1. Germline lookup yields CDR1 SGHTA and CDR2 FQGTGA. This CDR3 is built from 17 residues. The junction had 3 bases not matched to a gene; V was cut back by 1 base and J by 0 bases. The CDR3: CASSLRGQGAMNTEAFF. DNA for the CDR3: TGTGCCAGCAGCTTAAGGGGACAGGGGGCGATGAACACTGAAGCTTTCTTT.

The chain combines TRBV6-5 with TRBJ1-1; D remains ambiguous. V lost 2 bases to trimming and J lost 4 bases, with 11 bases between them. The CDR3 is 14 amino acids. Germline-derived CDR1 and CDR2 are MNHEY and SVGAGI. CDR3 in DNA: TGTGCCAGCAGTTACGGGCAACTTGGCACTGAAGCTTTCTTT. Amino acid sequence: CASSYGQLGTEAFF.

V usage is TRBV9 and J usage is TRBJ2-2; no reliable D call. The CDR3 contains 16 residues. Germline CDR1 and CDR2: SGDLS and YYNGEE. Between the trimmed V and J ends, which lost 4 bases and 1 base, there was a span of 14 bases. This chain's CDR3 is CASSPRTTQNTGELFF. CDR3 sequence (DNA): TGTGCCAGCAGCCCAAGAACTACACAGAACACCGGGGAGCTGTTTTTT.

The chain carries TRBV7-8 and TRBJ1-6; D remains unclear. Trimming cost V 0 bases and J 9 bases, with 6 bases left between them. CDR1 and CDR2 from the germline V gene are SGHVS and FQNEAQ. CDR3 size: 13 residues. CDR3 in amino acids: CASSLAGSSPLHF. The DNA for the CDR3 is TGTGCCAGCAGCTTAGCTGGCAGTTCACCCCTCCACTTT.

The chain has TRBV11-2 and TRBJ2-7; D remains unclear. CDR1 SGHAT and CDR2 FQNNGV come from the germline V gene. The CDR3 extends over 13 amino acids. V lost 1 base and J lost 3, with 7 bases in between. CDR3 region: CASSLGPDYEQYF. Here the CDR3 DNA reads TGTGCCAGCAGCTTAGGGCCTGACTACGAGCAGTACTTC.

The V call is TRBV9, the J call TRBJ1-1; tentative D call: TRBD1 (5 bases). The CDR3 consists of 16 residues. Trimming left V 4 bases short and J 0 bases short, with 16 bases between. Germline V CDR1 and CDR2: SGDLS, YYNGEE. CDR3 residues: CASSLGTHPLNTEAFF. The CDR3 DNA is TGTGCCAGCAGCCTTGGGACTCATCCTCTGAACACTGAAGCTTTCTTT.

V usage is TRBV19 and J usage is TRBJ1-1, with TRBD1 matching over 7 bases. V was pared by 5 bases and J by 7 bases, with 4 bases of the junction left unmatched. The CDR3 runs 12 residues. In germline, CDR1 is LNHDA, CDR2 SQIVND (reference sequence). CDR3 in amino acids: CASSADRVEAFF. As DNA, the CDR3 is TGTGCCAGTAGTGCAGACAGGGTTGAAGCTTTCTTT.

The genes are TRBV19 and TRBJ1-5; no definite D call. The V and J ends lost 6 bases and 2 bases respectively, with 11 bases between them. Germline assignment: CDR1 LNHDA and CDR2 SQIVND (reference sequence). The CDR3 consists of 14 residues. The CDR3 coding sequence is TGTGCCAGTAGCCCCGAGGCGGGCAATCAGCCCCAGCATTTT. It specifies CASSPEAGNQPQHF.

The rearrangement uses TRBV7-8 and TRBJ2-1; TRBD2 matches at 13 bases. Unmatched junction bases numbered 14, after V lost 5 bases and J lost 10 bases. The germline CDR1 and CDR2 sequences are SGHVS and FQNEAQ. The CDR3 contains 17 residues. CDR3 in amino acids: CASSPGLAGASRQEQFF. CDR3 nucleotides: TGTGCCAGCAGCCCCGGACTAGCGGGAGCATCCCGACAAGAGCAGTTCTTC.

The genes are TRBV7-3 and TRBJ2-1; 10 nucleotides match TRBD1. Unmatched junction bases numbered 8, after V lost 5 bases and J lost 7 bases. In germline, CDR1 is SGHTA, CDR2 FQGTGA. The CDR3 spans 15 residues. The CDR3 nucleotides are TGTGCCAGCAGCCAGGGGCCGGGACAGGGGAATGAGCAGTTCTTC. This gives the protein CASSQGPGQGNEQFF.

The V call is TRBV15, the J call TRBJ2-2, with 7 positions matching TRBD1. CDR1 and CDR2 from the germline V gene are LNHNV and YYDKDF (reference sequence). This CDR3 comprises 14 residues. V lost 0 bases and J lost 13; bases outside the gene matches: 8. CDR3 DNA sequence: TGTGCCACCAGCAGAGATCAAAGGGGGCTCGGGCTGTTTTTT. Its translation is CATSRDQRGLGLFF.

The CDR3 reads CASSQGSSGTSTDTQYF. CDR3 coding DNA: TGTGCCAGCAGTCAAGGGTCTAGCGGAACTAGCACAGATACGCAGTATTTT. The chain uses TRBV7-6 and TRBJ2-3; TRBD2 agrees at 7 bases. Looked up from germline, CDR1 is SGHVS and CDR2 is FNYEAQ. J gave up 0 bases and V 6 bases, and 12 bases lay outside the gene matches. The CDR3 has 17 amino acids.

The chain combines TRBV7-6 with TRBJ2-7; possible D gene TRBD2, 7 bases. The CDR3 has 14 residues. CDR1 SGHVS and CDR2 FNYEAQ come from the germline V gene. Trimming pared 0 bases from V and 4 bases from J, leaving 10 bases between. The CDR3 DNA reads as TGTGCCAGCAGCTTAGCAGGGGGGGCGTACGAGCAGTACTTC. Protein sequence: CASSLAGGAYEQYF.

The chain carries TRBV19 and TRBJ2-4; 10 bases are a match to TRBD1. The junction had 5 bases not matched to a gene; V was cut back by 0 bases and J by 3 bases. This CDR3 is built from 17 residues. Germline-derived CDR1 and CDR2 are LNHDA and SQIVND (reference sequence). The CDR3 region is CASSIDGGQGIKNIQYF. The CDR3, as DNA: TGTGCCAGTAGTATAGACGGGGGACAGGGGATCAAAAACATTCAGTACTTC.

The chain joins TRBV28 to TRBJ2-7; TRBD2 is a possible D gene (5 bases). V lost 6 bases to trimming and J lost 1 base, with 16 bases between them. This CDR3 has 15 amino acids. CDR1 and CDR2 from the germline V gene are MDHEN and SYDVKM. CDR3 sequence: CASRPVGGPSYEQYF. In DNA form, the CDR3 reads TGTGCCAGCAGGCCGGTGGGCGGGCCATCCTACGAGCAGTACTTC.

The rearrangement links TRBV6-2 or TRBV6-3 to TRBJ2-7; 11 nucleotides align to TRBD1. Germline-derived CDR1 and CDR2 are MNHEY and SVGEGT. Trimming took 6 bases from V and 2 from J; bases not matched to a gene: 9. The CDR3 is 16 residues long. Here the CDR3 DNA reads TGTGCCAGCAGCACTGGGACAGGGGGACGGGCCTACGAGCAGTACTTC. Translating gives CASSTGTGGRAYEQYF.

V and J are TRBV19 and TRBJ2-7; D remains ambiguous. There are 13 residues in the CDR3. The germline CDR1 and CDR2 sequences are LNHDA and SQIVND (reference sequence). The ends were cut back, 8 bases at V and 7 bases at J, with 18 bases in the middle. Here the CDR3 reads CASSRDADGEQYF. In nucleotides, the CDR3 is TGTGCCAGTTCGCGCGACGCAGACGGGGAGCAGTACTTC.

V is TRBV7-9 and J is TRBJ2-7; TRBD2 agrees at 8 bases. This CDR3 comprises 16 residues. With 5 bases clipped from V and 0 bases from J, the junction kept 9 bases outside the gene matches. Germline CDR1 SEHNR, CDR2 FQNEAQ (reference sequence). CDR3 sequence (DNA): TGTGCCAGCAGCCCCCCGGGGGGGCCCAGCTCCTACGAGCAGTACTTC. This gives the protein CASSPPGGPSSYEQYF.

The rearrangement uses TRBV19 and TRBJ1-2, with a possible D match to TRBD1 (5 bases). This CDR3 has 14 residues. The germline V and J ends were trimmed by 5 bases and 1 base, with 11 bases remaining between them. CDR1 and CDR2 from the germline V gene are LNHDA and SQIVND (reference sequence). The CDR3 region is CASSEGGGNYGYTF. The CDR3 DNA reads TGTGCCAGTAGTGAGGGCGGGGGTAACTATGGCTACACCTTC.

V gene TRBV11-2 combines with J gene TRBJ1-1; D gene ambiguous. Trimming shortened V by 9 bases and J by 0 bases, and 11 bases separated the two germline ends. Germline V gives CDR1 SGHAT, CDR2 FQNNGV. This CDR3 is built from 13 residues. The chain's CDR3 is CASSPAVNTEAFF. The CDR3 DNA follows: TGTGCCAGTTCCCCGGCGGTGAACACTGAAGCTTTCTTT.

The chain uses TRBV5-4 and TRBJ2-2; TRBD2 matches 13 bases. Trimming took 0 bases from V and 1 from J; bases not matched to a gene: 0. The CDR3 has 17 residues. Germline V CDR1 and CDR2: SGHNT, YYREEE (reference sequence). The CDR3 loop is CASSLGTSGGNTGELFF. For the CDR3, the DNA is TGTGCCAGCAGCTTGGGGACTAGCGGGGGGAACACCGGGGAGCTGTTTTTT.

The sample holds a few counts of this clone. For the CDR3, the DNA is TGTGCCAGCAGGCTAACAGGGTCCCAGTACACCGGGGAGCTGTTTTTT. Protein: CASRLTGSQYTGELFF. V gene TRBV2 combines with J gene TRBJ2-2; tentative D call: TRBD1 (6 bases). From germline, CDR1 is SNHLY and CDR2 FYNNEI. The CDR3 sequence is 16 residues long. The V end was cut by 6 bases, the J end by 3 bases, with 17 bases between.

The chain carries TRBV7-3 and TRBJ2-7; 8 bases fit TRBD2. The CDR3 contains 18 residues. Germline V gene lookup returns CDR1 SGHTA and CDR2 FQGTGA. The junction had 17 bases not matched to a gene; V was cut back by 0 bases and J by 7 bases. CDR3 loop: CASSLTAGSGGTRGEQYF. Here the CDR3 DNA reads TGTGCCAGCAGCTTAACGGCCGGGAGCGGGGGTACCCGGGGGGAGCAGTACTTC. Supplemented by reference TRBV7-3 and TRBJ2-7, the full variable domain reads GAGVSQTPSNKVTEKGKYVELRCDPISGHTALYWYRQSLGQGPEFLIYFQGTGAADDSGLPNDRFFAVRPEGSVSTLKIQRTERGDSAVYLCASSLTAGSGGTRGEQYFGPGTRLTVT.

CDR3: CASRDRGQSNQPQHF. CDR3 DNA sequence: TGTGCCAGCAGAGACAGGGGGCAAAGCAATCAGCCCCAGCATTTT. The gene calls are TRBV5-8 and TRBJ1-5; TRBD1 matches 10 bases. Germline assignment: CDR1 SGHTS and CDR2 YDEGEE. With V trimmed by 5 bases and J by 1 base, 3 bases remained unmatched. The CDR3 covers 15 residues.

The chain combines TRBV27 with TRBJ1-2, with TRBD1 as a possible D gene (6 bases). This CDR3 is 14 amino acids long. The ends were cut back, 0 bases at V and 6 bases at J, with 11 bases in the middle. Germline CDR1 MNHEY, CDR2 SMNVEV (reference sequence). The chain's CDR3 is CASSLSGDTDGYTF. Written as DNA, the CDR3 is TGTGCCAGCAGTTTATCAGGGGACACCGATGGCTACACCTTC.

This sequence joins TRBV2 and TRBJ2-7, with 11 positions matching TRBD2. J gave up 2 bases and V 4 bases, and 4 bases lay outside the gene matches. The CDR3 is made up of 15 amino acids. The germline V gene encodes CDR1 SNHLY and CDR2 FYNNEI. Here the CDR3 DNA reads TGTGCCAGCAGTGGATTTAGCGGGGGGGCCTACGAGCAGTACTTC. It translates to CASSGFSGGAYEQYF. Looking up the rest from reference TRBV2 and TRBJ2-7 gives the full variable domain: EPEVTQTPSHQVTQMGQEVILRCVPISNHLYFYWYRQILGQKVEFLVSFYNNEISEKSEIFDDQFSVERPDGSNFTLKIRSTKLEDSAMYFCASSGFSGGAYEQYFGPGTRLTVT.

The gene calls are TRBV25-1 and TRBJ1-2; D is unresolved. The germline V and J ends were trimmed by 3 bases and 4 bases, with 6 bases remaining between them. Germline CDR1 MGHDK, CDR2 SYGVNS. The CDR3 sequence is 12 residues long. CDR3 protein: CASSERIYGYTF. CDR3 nucleotides: TGTGCCAGCAGTGAGCGAATCTATGGCTACACCTTC.

This clone appeared a few times. The chain links TRBV5-5 to TRBJ2-2; D is undetermined. CDR1 and CDR2 from the germline V gene are SGHKS and YYEKEE (reference sequence). The CDR3 spans 14 residues. Trimming removed 4 bases from V and 7 bases from J, with 14 bases in between. The CDR3 here is CASSQWAAGGELFF. Here the CDR3 DNA reads TGTGCCAGCAGCCAGTGGGCCGCCGGCGGGGAGCTGTTTTTT. The full variable domain, its missing parts supplied by reference TRBV5-5 and TRBJ2-2, is DAGVTQSPTHLIKTRGQQVTLRCSPISGHKSVSWYQQVLGQGPQFIFQYYEKEERGRGNFPDRFSARQFPNYSSELNVNALLLGDSALYLCASSQWAAGGELFFGEGSRLTVL.